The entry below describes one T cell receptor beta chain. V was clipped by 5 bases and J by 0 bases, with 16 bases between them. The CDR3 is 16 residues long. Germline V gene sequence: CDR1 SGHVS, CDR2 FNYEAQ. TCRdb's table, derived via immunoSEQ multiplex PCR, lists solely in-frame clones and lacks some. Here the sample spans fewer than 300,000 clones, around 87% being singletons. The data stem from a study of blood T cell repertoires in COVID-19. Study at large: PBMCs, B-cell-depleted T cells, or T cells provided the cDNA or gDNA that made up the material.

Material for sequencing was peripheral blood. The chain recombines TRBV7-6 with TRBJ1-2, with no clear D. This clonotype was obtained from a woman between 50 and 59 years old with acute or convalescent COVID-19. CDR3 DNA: TGTGCCAGCAGCCCCATTCCCACACAAACTAACTATGGCTACACCTTC. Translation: CASSPIPTQTNYGYTF.